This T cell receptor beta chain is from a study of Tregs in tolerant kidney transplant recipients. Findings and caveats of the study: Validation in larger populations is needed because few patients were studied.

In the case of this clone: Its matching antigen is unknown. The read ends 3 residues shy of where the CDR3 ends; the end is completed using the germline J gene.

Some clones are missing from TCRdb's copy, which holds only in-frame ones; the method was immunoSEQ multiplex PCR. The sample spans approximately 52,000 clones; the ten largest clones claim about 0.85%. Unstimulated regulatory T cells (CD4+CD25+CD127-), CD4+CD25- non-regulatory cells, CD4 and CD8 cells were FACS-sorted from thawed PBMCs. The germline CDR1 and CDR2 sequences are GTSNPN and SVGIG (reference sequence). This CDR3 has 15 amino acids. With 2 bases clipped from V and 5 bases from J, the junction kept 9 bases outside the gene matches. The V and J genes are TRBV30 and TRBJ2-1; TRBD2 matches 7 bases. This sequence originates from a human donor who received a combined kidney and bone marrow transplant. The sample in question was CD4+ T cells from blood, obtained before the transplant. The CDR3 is CAWSSKGLADNEQFF. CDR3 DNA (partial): TGTGCCTGGAGTTCAAAGGGGCTAGCGGACAATGAG.